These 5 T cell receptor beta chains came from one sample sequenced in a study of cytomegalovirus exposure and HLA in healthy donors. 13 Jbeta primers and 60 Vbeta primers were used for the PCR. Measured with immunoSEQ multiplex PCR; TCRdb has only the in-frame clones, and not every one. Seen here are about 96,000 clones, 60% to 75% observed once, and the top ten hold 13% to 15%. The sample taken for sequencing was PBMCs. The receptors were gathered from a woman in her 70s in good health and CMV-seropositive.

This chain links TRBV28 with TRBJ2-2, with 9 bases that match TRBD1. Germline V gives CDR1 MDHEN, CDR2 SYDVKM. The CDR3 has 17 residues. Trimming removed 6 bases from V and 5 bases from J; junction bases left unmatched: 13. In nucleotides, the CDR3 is TGTGCCAGCAGCATCCCATTGGGACAGGGAAATACCGGGGAGCTGTTTTTT. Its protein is CASSIPLGQGNTGELFF.

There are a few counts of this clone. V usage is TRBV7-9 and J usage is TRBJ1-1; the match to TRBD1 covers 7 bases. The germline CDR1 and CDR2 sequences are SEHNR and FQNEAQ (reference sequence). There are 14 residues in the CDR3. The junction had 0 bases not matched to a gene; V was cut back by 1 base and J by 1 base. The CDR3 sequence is CASSLGQGNTEAFF. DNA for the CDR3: TGTGCCAGCAGCTTAGGACAGGGGAACACTGAAGCTTTCTTT.

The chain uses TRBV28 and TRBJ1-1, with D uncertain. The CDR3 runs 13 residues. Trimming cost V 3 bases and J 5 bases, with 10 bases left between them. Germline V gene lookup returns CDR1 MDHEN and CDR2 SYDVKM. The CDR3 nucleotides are TGTGCCAGCAGTTTCCCGGCAGGTACTGAAGCTTTCTTT. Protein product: CASSFPAGTEAFF.

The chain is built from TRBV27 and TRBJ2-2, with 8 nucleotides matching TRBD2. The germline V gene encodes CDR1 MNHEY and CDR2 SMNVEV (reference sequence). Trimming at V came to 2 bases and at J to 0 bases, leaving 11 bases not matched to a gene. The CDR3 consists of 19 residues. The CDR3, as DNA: TGTGCCAGCAGTTTAGGTCTGGAGCGGGGGTTCGCGAACACCGGGGAGCTGTTTTTT. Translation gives CASSLGLERGFANTGELFF.

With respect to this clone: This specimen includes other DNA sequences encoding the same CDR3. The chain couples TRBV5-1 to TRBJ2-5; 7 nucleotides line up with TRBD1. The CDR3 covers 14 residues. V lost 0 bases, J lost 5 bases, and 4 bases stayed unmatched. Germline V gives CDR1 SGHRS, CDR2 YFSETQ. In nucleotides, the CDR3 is TGCGCCAGCAGCTTGGGACAGGGCGGCGAGACCCAGTACTTC. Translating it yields CASSLGQGGETQYF.